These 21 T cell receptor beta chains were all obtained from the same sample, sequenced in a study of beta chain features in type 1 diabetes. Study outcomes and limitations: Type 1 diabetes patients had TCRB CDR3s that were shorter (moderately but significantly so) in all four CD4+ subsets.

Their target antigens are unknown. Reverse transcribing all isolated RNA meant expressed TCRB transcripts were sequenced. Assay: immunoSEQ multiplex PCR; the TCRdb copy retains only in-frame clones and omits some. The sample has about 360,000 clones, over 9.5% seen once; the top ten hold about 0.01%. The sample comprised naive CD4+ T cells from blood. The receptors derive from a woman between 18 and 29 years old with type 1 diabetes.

This CDR3 reads CASSLLQGAAGELFF. The CDR3 DNA follows: TGTGCCAGCAGCTTACTTCAGGGGGCGGCAGGGGAGCTGTTTTTT. The V and J genes are TRBV11-2 and TRBJ2-2, with 8 bases fitting TRBD1. Germline V gives CDR1 SGHAT, CDR2 FQNNGV. The CDR3 consists of 15 residues. V was pared by 2 bases and J by 8 bases, with 7 bases of the junction left unmatched.

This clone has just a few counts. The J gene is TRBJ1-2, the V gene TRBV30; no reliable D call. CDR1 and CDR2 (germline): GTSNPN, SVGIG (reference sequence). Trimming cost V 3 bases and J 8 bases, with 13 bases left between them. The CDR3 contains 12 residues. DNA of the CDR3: TGTGCCTGGAGCCCCCCTCCCGGGGGCTACACCTTC. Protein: CAWSPPPGGYTF. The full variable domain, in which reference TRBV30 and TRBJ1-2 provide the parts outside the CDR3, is SQTIHQWPATLVQPVGSPLSLECTVEGTSNPNLYWYRQAAGRGLQLLFYSVGIGQISSEVPQNLSASRPQDRQFILSSKKLLLSDSGFYLCAWSPPPGGYTFGSGTRLTVV.

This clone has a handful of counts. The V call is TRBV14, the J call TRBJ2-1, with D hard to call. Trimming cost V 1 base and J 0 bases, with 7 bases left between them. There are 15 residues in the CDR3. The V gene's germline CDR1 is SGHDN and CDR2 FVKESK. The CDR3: CASSQAGTSYNEQFF. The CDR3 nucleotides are TGTGCCAGCAGCCAAGCCGGTACCTCCTACAATGAGCAGTTCTTC.

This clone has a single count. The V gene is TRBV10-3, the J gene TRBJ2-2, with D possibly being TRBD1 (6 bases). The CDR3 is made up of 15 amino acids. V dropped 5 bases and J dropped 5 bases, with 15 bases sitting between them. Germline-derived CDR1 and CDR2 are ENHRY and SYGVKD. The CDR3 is CAISSSGTLTGELFF. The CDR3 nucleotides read TGTGCCATCAGTTCGTCCGGGACACTGACCGGGGAGCTGTTTTTT.

The CDR3 DNA reads TGTGCCAGCGGCGACAGGGCTGACGAGCAGTACTTC. Protein product: CASGDRADEQYF. The V call is TRBV5-4, the J call TRBJ2-7; 7 bases match TRBD1. The CDR3 has 12 amino acids. J lost 5 bases, V lost 7 bases, and 6 bases had no gene match. Germline CDR1 SGHNT, CDR2 YYREEE (reference sequence).

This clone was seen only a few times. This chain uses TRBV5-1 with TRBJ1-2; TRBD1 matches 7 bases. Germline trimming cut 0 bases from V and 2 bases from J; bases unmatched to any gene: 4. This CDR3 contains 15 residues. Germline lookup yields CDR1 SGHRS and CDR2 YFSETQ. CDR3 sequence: CASSLVTGANYGYTF. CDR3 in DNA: TGCGCCAGCAGCTTGGTAACAGGGGCGAACTATGGCTACACCTTC.

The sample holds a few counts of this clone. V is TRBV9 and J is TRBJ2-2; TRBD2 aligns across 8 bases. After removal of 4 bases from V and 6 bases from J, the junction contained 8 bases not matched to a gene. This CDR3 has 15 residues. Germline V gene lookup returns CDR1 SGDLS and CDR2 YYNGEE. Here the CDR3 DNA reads TGTGCCAGCAGCCCCAGCGGGAGAAGAGCCGGGGAGCTGTTTTTT. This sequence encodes CASSPSGRRAGELFF.

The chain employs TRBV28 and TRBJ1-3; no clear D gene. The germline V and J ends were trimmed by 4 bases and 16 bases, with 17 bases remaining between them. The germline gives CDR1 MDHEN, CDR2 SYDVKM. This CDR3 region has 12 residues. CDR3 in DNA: TGTGCCAGCAGTTCGCGAGCCACTATGAGCTATTTT. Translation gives CASSSRATMSYF.

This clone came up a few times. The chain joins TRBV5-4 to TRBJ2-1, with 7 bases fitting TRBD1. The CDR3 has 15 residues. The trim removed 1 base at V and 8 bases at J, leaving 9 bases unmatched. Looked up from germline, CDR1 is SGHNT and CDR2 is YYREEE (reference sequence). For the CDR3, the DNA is TGTGCCAGCAGCTTGAGGGCCCGACAGGGTGATGAGCAGTTCTTC. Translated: CASSLRARQGDEQFF.

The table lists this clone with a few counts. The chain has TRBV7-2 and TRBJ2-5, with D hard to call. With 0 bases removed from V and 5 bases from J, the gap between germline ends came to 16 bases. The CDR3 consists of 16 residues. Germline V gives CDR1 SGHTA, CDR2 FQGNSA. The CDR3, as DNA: TGTGCCAGCAGCTTAGCGGGCCCGGCGTCTGGGGAGACCCAGTACTTC. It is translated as CASSLAGPASGETQYF.

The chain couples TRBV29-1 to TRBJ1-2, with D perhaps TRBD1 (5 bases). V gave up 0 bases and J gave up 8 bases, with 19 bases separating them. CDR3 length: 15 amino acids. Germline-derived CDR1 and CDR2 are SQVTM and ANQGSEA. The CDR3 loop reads CSVEDQAGRAGGYTF. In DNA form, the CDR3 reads TGCAGCGTTGAAGATCAGGCAGGGCGCGCAGGAGGCTACACCTTC.

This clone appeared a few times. The CDR3 nucleotides read TGTGCCATCAGACCGCGGGGCACCAATGGTGAGCAGTTCTTC. Protein: CAIRPRGTNGEQFF. The chain combines TRBV10-3 with TRBJ2-1, with a possible D match to TRBD2 (6 bases). The V gene lost 6 bases and the J gene lost 9 bases, with 18 bases spanning the gap. Germline lookup yields CDR1 ENHRY and CDR2 SYGVKD. The CDR3 loop spans 14 amino acids.

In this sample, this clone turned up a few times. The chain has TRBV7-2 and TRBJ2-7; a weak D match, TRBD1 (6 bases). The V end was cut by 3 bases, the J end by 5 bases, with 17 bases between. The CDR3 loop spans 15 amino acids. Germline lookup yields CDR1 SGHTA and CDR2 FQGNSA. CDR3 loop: CASSFLGLHRDEQYF. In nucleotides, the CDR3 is TGTGCCAGCAGCTTTTTGGGCCTACACAGGGACGAGCAGTACTTC.

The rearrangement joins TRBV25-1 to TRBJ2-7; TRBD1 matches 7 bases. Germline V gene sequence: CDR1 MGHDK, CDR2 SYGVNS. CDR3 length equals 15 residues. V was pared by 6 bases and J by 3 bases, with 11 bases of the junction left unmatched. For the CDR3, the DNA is TGTGCCAGCAGGCAGACAGGGATCAACATCTACGAGCAGTACTTC. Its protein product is CASRQTGINIYEQYF.

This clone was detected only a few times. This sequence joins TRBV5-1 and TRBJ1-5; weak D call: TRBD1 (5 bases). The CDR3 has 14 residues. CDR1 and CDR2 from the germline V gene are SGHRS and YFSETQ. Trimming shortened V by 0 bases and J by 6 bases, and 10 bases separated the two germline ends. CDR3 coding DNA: TGCGCCAGCAGCTTGGATCAGGGAGGTCAGCCCCAGCATTTT. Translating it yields CASSLDQGGQPQHF.

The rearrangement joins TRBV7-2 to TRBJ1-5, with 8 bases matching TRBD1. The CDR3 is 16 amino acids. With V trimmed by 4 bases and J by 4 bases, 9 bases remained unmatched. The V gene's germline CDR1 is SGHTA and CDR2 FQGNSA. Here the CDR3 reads CASSYRTGLINQPQHF. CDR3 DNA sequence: TGTGCCAGCAGCTATCGGACAGGGTTGATTAATCAGCCCCAGCATTTT.

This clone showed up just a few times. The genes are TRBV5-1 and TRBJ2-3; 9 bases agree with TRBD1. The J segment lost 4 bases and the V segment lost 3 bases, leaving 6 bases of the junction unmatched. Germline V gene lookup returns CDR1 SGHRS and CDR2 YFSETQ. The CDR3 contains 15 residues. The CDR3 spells CASSSEGQGSDTQYF. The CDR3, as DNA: TGCGCCAGCAGCTCGGAGGGACAGGGATCAGATACGCAGTATTTT.

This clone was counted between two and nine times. The CDR3 nucleotides are TGTGCCAGCAGCTCCCCTTTAGTTGGTAGCACCGGGGAGCTGTTTTTT. Translating gives CASSSPLVGSTGELFF. This chain joins TRBV7-2 and TRBJ2-2; D gene uncertain. V lost 4 bases and J lost 4, with 16 bases in between. This CDR3 spans 16 amino acids. Germline CDR1 SGHTA, CDR2 FQGNSA.

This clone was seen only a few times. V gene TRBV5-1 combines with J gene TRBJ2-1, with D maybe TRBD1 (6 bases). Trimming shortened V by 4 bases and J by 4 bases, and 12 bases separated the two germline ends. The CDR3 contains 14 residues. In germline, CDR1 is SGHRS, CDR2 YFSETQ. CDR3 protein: CASSRGQIYNEQFF. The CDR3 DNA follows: TGCGCCAGCAGCCGAGGACAGATATACAATGAGCAGTTCTTC.

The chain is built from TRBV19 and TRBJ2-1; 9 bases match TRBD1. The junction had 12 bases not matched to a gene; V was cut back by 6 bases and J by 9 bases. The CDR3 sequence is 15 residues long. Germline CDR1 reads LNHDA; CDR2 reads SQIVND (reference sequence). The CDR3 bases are TGTGCCAGTAGGACACAGGGGGCCCGTACAAGTGAGCAGTTCTTC. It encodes CASRTQGARTSEQFF.

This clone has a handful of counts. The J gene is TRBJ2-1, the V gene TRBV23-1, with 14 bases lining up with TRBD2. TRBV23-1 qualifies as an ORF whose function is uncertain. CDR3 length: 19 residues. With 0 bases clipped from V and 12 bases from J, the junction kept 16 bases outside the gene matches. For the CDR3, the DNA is TGCGCCAGCAGTCAATCTCCGGGACTAGCGGGAGTAATTGTGGGGGCGCAGTTCTTC. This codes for CASSQSPGLAGVIVGAQFF.